A selection of T cell receptor beta chains follows, all from one sample in a study of OX40 agonist ivuxolimab in advanced cancers. This table comes from immunoSEQ multiplex PCR, and its TCRdb copy is limited to in-frame clones, with some not included. The sample has roughly 58,000 clones, less than 90% seen once. This specimen was CD4+ or CD8+ T cells sorted from blood, taken in a trial of the OX40 agonist ivuxolimab. These TCRs come from an adult with an advanced solid tumor such as melanoma, head and neck, liver or kidney cancer. CDR3s include the opening cysteine and the closing phenylalanine or tryptophan. The D gene is left open where the match is weak. Size values are once, few and many counts, or a class for expanded clones, and some rows have none.

d_gene: .
v_gene: TRBV10-3
abundance: .
j_gene: TRBJ1-1
CDR3aa: CAISERERGGTEAFF
CDR3nt: TGTGCCATCAGTGAGAGGGAAAGGGGAGGTACTGAAGCTTTCTTT

d_gene: .
v_gene: TRBV30
abundance: once
j_gene: TRBJ1-1
CDR3aa: CAWSVQGYTEAFF
CDR3nt: TGTGCCTGGAGTGTACAGGGATACACTGAAGCTTTCTTT

d_gene: .
v_gene: TRBV27
abundance: once
j_gene: TRBJ2-7
CDR3aa: CASRQVGPGSEQYF
CDR3nt: TGTGCCAGCAGGCAAGTCGGGCCAGGGAGCGAGCAGTACTTC

d_gene: TRBD1
v_gene: TRBV6-6
abundance: .
j_gene: TRBJ2-7
CDR3aa: CASSTDRAGSYEQYF
CDR3nt: TGTGCCAGCAGTACCGACAGGGCCGGATCCTACGAGCAGTACTTC

d_gene: TRBD2
v_gene: TRBV7-9
abundance: few
j_gene: TRBJ2-1
CDR3aa: CASSTSRGAGITYNEQFF
CDR3nt: TGTGCCAGCAGCACCTCCAGAGGAGCGGGAATTACCTACAATGAGCAGTTCTTC

d_gene: TRBD1
v_gene: TRBV11-2
abundance: .
j_gene: TRBJ1-2
CDR3aa: CASSFQGANGYTF
CDR3nt: TGTGCCAGCAGCTTTCAGGGGGCGAATGGCTACACCTTC

d_gene: .
v_gene: TRBV6-4
abundance: .
j_gene: TRBJ2-3
CDR3aa: CASSEGLFVDTQYF
CDR3nt: TGTGCCAGCAGTGAAGGACTATTCGTAGATACGCAGTATTTT

d_gene: .
v_gene: TRBV4-1
abundance: once
j_gene: TRBJ2-7
CDR3aa: CASSQAALARIYEQYF
CDR3nt: TGCGCCAGCAGCCAAGCGGCGCTAGCGAGAATCTACGAGCAGTACTTC

d_gene: .
v_gene: TRBV20-1
abundance: .
j_gene: TRBJ1-2
CDR3aa: CSATSVYGYTF
CDR3nt: TGCAGTGCTACCAGCGTCTATGGCTACACCTTC

d_gene: .
v_gene: TRBV30
abundance: .
j_gene: TRBJ2-1
CDR3aa: CALSLSYNEQFF
CDR3nt: TGTGCCTTAAGCCTTTCCTACAATGAGCAGTTCTTC

d_gene: .
v_gene: TRBV19
abundance: .
j_gene: TRBJ1-1
CDR3aa: CASKPSNWMGLNTEAFF
CDR3nt: TGTGCCAGTAAACCCAGTAACTGGATGGGATTGAACACTGAAGCTTTCTTT

d_gene: TRBD1
v_gene: TRBV27
abundance: .
j_gene: TRBJ2-5
CDR3aa: CASSLRDSSETQYF
CDR3nt: TGTGCCAGCAGTCTCCGGGACAGTTCAGAGACCCAGTACTTC

d_gene: .
v_gene: TRBV25-1
abundance: .
j_gene: TRBJ2-2
CDR3aa: CASSELHTGELFF
CDR3nt: TGTGCCAGCAGTGAATTGCACACCGGGGAGCTGTTTTTT

d_gene: .
v_gene: TRBV19
abundance: .
j_gene: TRBJ2-1
CDR3aa: CASSRASLNEQFF
CDR3nt: TGTGCCAGTAGTAGGGCTAGCCTTAATGAGCAGTTCTTC

d_gene: TRBD1
v_gene: TRBV5-5
abundance: few
j_gene: TRBJ1-2
CDR3aa: CASSPSGQQNYGYTF
CDR3nt: TGTGCCAGCAGCCCATCGGGACAGCAAAACTATGGCTACACCTTC

d_gene: .
v_gene: TRBV4-1
abundance: .
j_gene: TRBJ2-3
CDR3aa: CASSQDLGATTDTQYF
CDR3nt: TGCGCCAGCAGCCAAGATTTGGGGGCGACCACAGATACGCAGTATTTT

d_gene: .
v_gene: TRBV2
abundance: .
j_gene: TRBJ2-7
CDR3aa: CASRELGGHEQYF
CDR3nt: TGTGCCAGCAGGGAACTAGGAGGGCACGAGCAGTACTTC

d_gene: .
v_gene: TRBV5-6
abundance: .
j_gene: TRBJ2-1
CDR3aa: CASSRDYNEQFF
CDR3nt: TGTGCCAGCAGCCGGGACTACAATGAGCAGTTCTTC

d_gene: TRBD1
v_gene: TRBV7-9
abundance: .
j_gene: TRBJ2-3
CDR3aa: CASSRTGQGTDTQYF
CDR3nt: TGTGCCAGCAGCCGGACGGGACAGGGAACAGATACGCAGTATTTT

d_gene: TRBD1
v_gene: TRBV19
abundance: .
j_gene: TRBJ2-7
CDR3aa: CASSTTGKPYEQYF
CDR3nt: TGTGCCAGTAGTACGACAGGGAAACCCTACGAGCAGTACTTC

d_gene: TRBD1
v_gene: TRBV29-1
abundance: .
j_gene: TRBJ2-2
CDR3aa: CSVEYPGGVGTGELFF
CDR3nt: TGCAGCGTTGAATATCCAGGGGGCGTTGGCACCGGGGAGCTGTTTTTT

d_gene: .
v_gene: TRBV28
abundance: .
j_gene: TRBJ1-4
CDR3aa: CAIPGGGATNEKLFF
CDR3nt: TGTGCCATCCCGGGTGGGGGGGCAACTAATGAAAAACTGTTTTTT

d_gene: .
v_gene: TRBV29-1
abundance: .
j_gene: TRBJ2-5
CDR3aa: CSATPTDRQETQYF
CDR3nt: TGCAGCGCTACGCCGACGGACAGACAAGAGACCCAGTACTTC

d_gene: .
v_gene: TRBV5-1
abundance: .
j_gene: TRBJ2-7
CDR3aa: CASSLGTGTHEQYF
CDR3nt: TGCGCCAGCAGCTTGGGGACGGGGACCCACGAGCAGTACTTC

d_gene: TRBD1
v_gene: TRBV6-6
abundance: .
j_gene: TRBJ1-6
CDR3aa: CATGTDTNSPLHF
CDR3nt: TGTGCCACCGGGACAGACACAAATTCACCCCTCCACTTT

d_gene: TRBD1
v_gene: TRBV28
abundance: .
j_gene: TRBJ1-1
CDR3aa: CASRTDRGGGTEAFF
CDR3nt: TGTGCCAGCAGGACCGACAGGGGTGGCGGCACTGAAGCTTTCTTT

d_gene: TRBD2
v_gene: TRBV5-1
abundance: .
j_gene: TRBJ2-3
CDR3aa: CASSLTSGGASADTQYF
CDR3nt: TGCGCCAGCAGCTTGACTAGCGGGGGGGCTTCTGCAGATACGCAGTATTTT

d_gene: .
v_gene: TRBV5-1
abundance: .
j_gene: TRBJ1-1
CDR3aa: CASSLWGNTEAFF
CDR3nt: TGCGCCAGCAGCTTGTGGGGGAACACTGAAGCTTTCTTT

d_gene: TRBD2
v_gene: TRBV5-6
abundance: .
j_gene: TRBJ2-2
CDR3aa: CASSFSGGTGELFF
CDR3nt: TGTGCCAGCAGCTTCAGCGGGGGAACCGGGGAGCTGTTTTTT

d_gene: TRBD2
v_gene: TRBV25-1
abundance: once
j_gene: TRBJ2-1
CDR3aa: CASNSGGFYNEQFF
CDR3nt: TGTGCCAGCAATAGCGGGGGTTTCTACAATGAGCAGTTCTTC

d_gene: TRBD2
v_gene: TRBV4-2
abundance: once
j_gene: TRBJ2-3
CDR3aa: CASSQDLAGGPDTQYF
CDR3nt: TGTGCCAGCAGCCAAGATTTGGCGGGAGGGCCAGATACGCAGTATTTT

d_gene: .
v_gene: TRBV19
abundance: once
j_gene: TRBJ1-1
CDR3aa: CASNDLSGVKNTEAFF
CDR3nt: TGTGCCAGTAACGACTTATCAGGGGTCAAGAACACTGAAGCTTTCTTT

d_gene: .
v_gene: TRBV30
abundance: .
j_gene: TRBJ2-7
CDR3aa: CAWGTFEQYF
CDR3nt: TGTGCCTGGGGCACTTTCGAGCAGTACTTC

d_gene: TRBD2
v_gene: TRBV18
abundance: .
j_gene: TRBJ2-2
CDR3aa: CASSTSGRTGELFF
CDR3nt: TGTGCCAGCTCTACTAGCGGGAGGACCGGGGAGCTGTTTTTT

d_gene: TRBD1
v_gene: TRBV30
abundance: few
j_gene: TRBJ2-4
CDR3aa: CAWRGTGINIQYF
CDR3nt: TGTGCCTGGAGGGGGACAGGCATAAACATTCAGTACTTC

d_gene: TRBD1
v_gene: TRBV7-2
abundance: once
j_gene: TRBJ1-1
CDR3aa: CASSPRQGNTEAFF
CDR3nt: TGTGCCAGCAGCCCACGACAGGGAAACACTGAAGCTTTCTTT

d_gene: .
v_gene: TRBV5-1
abundance: .
j_gene: TRBJ2-1
CDR3aa: CASSEASGGQNEQFF
CDR3nt: TGCGCCAGCAGCGAGGCAAGTGGGGGACAAAATGAGCAGTTCTTC

d_gene: .
v_gene: TRBV19
abundance: few
j_gene: TRBJ1-1
CDR3aa: CASISLGSGRTEAFF
CDR3nt: TGTGCCAGTATTAGCCTGGGCAGCGGGCGCACTGAAGCTTTCTTT

d_gene: .
v_gene: TRBV7-8
abundance: .
j_gene: TRBJ2-5
CDR3aa: CASSNLRGRETQYF
CDR3nt: TGTGCCAGCAGCAACCTTAGAGGTAGAGAGACCCAGTACTTC

d_gene: .
v_gene: TRBV29-1
abundance: .
j_gene: TRBJ1-5
CDR3aa: CSVREGNQPQHF
CDR3nt: TGCAGCGTTCGTGAGGGCAATCAGCCCCAGCATTTT

d_gene: .
v_gene: TRBV19
abundance: .
j_gene: TRBJ1-4
CDR3aa: CASRNLQGPNEKLFF
CDR3nt: TGTGCCAGTAGGAATCTTCAGGGGCCTAATGAAAAACTGTTTTTT

d_gene: TRBD1
v_gene: TRBV5-4
abundance: .
j_gene: TRBJ2-7
CDR3aa: CASRRGGGTGGDEQYF
CDR3nt: TGTGCCAGCAGAAGAGGGGGTGGGACAGGGGGTGACGAGCAGTACTTC

d_gene: TRBD1
v_gene: TRBV5-4
abundance: .
j_gene: TRBJ2-7
CDR3aa: CASSLRDRGGEQYF
CDR3nt: TGTGCCAGCAGCTTACGGGACAGGGGCGGCGAGCAGTACTTC

d_gene: .
v_gene: TRBV6-1
abundance: .
j_gene: TRBJ1-5
CDR3aa: CAIGAEEGNQPQHF
CDR3nt: TGTGCCATTGGGGCCGAGGAGGGCAATCAGCCCCAGCATTTT

d_gene: .
v_gene: TRBV2
abundance: few
j_gene: TRBJ1-1
CDR3aa: CASREEINTEAFF
CDR3nt: TGTGCCAGCAGGGAGGAGATAAACACTGAAGCTTTCTTT

d_gene: .
v_gene: TRBV25-1
abundance: .
j_gene: TRBJ1-3
CDR3aa: CASSEGLGTGNTIYF
CDR3nt: TGTGCCAGCAGTGAAGGCCTGGGGACTGGAAACACCATATATTTT

d_gene: .
v_gene: TRBV5-1
abundance: .
j_gene: TRBJ2-7
CDR3aa: CASSLSYSGVEQYF
CDR3nt: TGCGCCAGCAGCTTATCTTATTCCGGGGTCGAGCAGTACTTC

d_gene: TRBD1
v_gene: TRBV7-2
abundance: .
j_gene: TRBJ1-5
CDR3aa: CASSPDRDQPQHF
CDR3nt: TGTGCCAGCAGCCCGGACAGGGATCAGCCCCAGCATTTT

d_gene: TRBD1
v_gene: TRBV10-1
abundance: few
j_gene: TRBJ2-1
CDR3aa: CASSGQGADNEQFF
CDR3nt: TGCGCCAGCAGTGGACAGGGGGCGGATAATGAGCAGTTCTTC

d_gene: .
v_gene: TRBV11-3
abundance: .
j_gene: TRBJ1-2
CDR3aa: CASSLDQEGHGYTF
CDR3nt: TGTGCCAGCAGCTTAGATCAGGAGGGACATGGCTACACCTTC

d_gene: .
v_gene: TRBV6-5
abundance: .
j_gene: TRBJ1-5
CDR3aa: CASSYSELRMHF
CDR3nt: TGTGCCAGCAGTTACTCGGAACTCCGCATGCATTTT

d_gene: TRBD2
v_gene: TRBV6-1
abundance: .
j_gene: TRBJ2-7
CDR3aa: CASSEAGTTRGVRYF
CDR3nt: TGTGCCAGCAGTGAAGCAGGGACTACGAGGGGCGTCCGGTACTTC

d_gene: .
v_gene: TRBV7-2
abundance: .
j_gene: TRBJ1-1
CDR3aa: CASSGPAWVNTEAFF
CDR3nt: TGTGCCAGCAGCGGACCGGCTTGGGTGAACACTGAAGCTTTCTTT